This T cell receptor (beta chain) stems from a study of PD-1 blockade in classical Hodgkin lymphoma. Study findings and constraints: Newly diagnosed patients and complete responders had comparable diversity at baseline. Reported findings placed baseline TCR diversity lower in newly diagnosed patients (compared with healthy donors). A significant rise in TCR diversity was seen by C4D1 for CD4+ cells but not for CD8+ cells.

V was clipped by 3 bases and J by 10 bases, with 4 bases between them. The germline gives CDR1 SEHNR, CDR2 FQNEAQ (reference sequence). This CDR3 spans 11 amino acids. Specified time point: cycle 4 day 1 (C4D1), after more than 5 weeks of nivolumab. All patients relapsed after autologous stem cell transplantation, and brentuximab vedotin exposure varied. Of note for this clone: What it binds is not known.

Profiling relied on immunoSEQ multiplex PCR, and the TCRdb table lists in-frame clones only, not all of them. The sample holds approximately 96,000 clones, roughly 91% seen once. The chain links TRBV7-9 to TRBJ1-6, with unresolved D. The starting material was peripheral blood mononuclear cells (PBMCs), obtained before the fourth cycle of nivolumab. The TCR sequence derives from a human donor with classical Hodgkin lymphoma. The CDR3 reads CASSLGSPLHF. The CDR3 coding sequence is TGTGCCAGCAGCTTGGGCTCACCCCTCCACTTT.